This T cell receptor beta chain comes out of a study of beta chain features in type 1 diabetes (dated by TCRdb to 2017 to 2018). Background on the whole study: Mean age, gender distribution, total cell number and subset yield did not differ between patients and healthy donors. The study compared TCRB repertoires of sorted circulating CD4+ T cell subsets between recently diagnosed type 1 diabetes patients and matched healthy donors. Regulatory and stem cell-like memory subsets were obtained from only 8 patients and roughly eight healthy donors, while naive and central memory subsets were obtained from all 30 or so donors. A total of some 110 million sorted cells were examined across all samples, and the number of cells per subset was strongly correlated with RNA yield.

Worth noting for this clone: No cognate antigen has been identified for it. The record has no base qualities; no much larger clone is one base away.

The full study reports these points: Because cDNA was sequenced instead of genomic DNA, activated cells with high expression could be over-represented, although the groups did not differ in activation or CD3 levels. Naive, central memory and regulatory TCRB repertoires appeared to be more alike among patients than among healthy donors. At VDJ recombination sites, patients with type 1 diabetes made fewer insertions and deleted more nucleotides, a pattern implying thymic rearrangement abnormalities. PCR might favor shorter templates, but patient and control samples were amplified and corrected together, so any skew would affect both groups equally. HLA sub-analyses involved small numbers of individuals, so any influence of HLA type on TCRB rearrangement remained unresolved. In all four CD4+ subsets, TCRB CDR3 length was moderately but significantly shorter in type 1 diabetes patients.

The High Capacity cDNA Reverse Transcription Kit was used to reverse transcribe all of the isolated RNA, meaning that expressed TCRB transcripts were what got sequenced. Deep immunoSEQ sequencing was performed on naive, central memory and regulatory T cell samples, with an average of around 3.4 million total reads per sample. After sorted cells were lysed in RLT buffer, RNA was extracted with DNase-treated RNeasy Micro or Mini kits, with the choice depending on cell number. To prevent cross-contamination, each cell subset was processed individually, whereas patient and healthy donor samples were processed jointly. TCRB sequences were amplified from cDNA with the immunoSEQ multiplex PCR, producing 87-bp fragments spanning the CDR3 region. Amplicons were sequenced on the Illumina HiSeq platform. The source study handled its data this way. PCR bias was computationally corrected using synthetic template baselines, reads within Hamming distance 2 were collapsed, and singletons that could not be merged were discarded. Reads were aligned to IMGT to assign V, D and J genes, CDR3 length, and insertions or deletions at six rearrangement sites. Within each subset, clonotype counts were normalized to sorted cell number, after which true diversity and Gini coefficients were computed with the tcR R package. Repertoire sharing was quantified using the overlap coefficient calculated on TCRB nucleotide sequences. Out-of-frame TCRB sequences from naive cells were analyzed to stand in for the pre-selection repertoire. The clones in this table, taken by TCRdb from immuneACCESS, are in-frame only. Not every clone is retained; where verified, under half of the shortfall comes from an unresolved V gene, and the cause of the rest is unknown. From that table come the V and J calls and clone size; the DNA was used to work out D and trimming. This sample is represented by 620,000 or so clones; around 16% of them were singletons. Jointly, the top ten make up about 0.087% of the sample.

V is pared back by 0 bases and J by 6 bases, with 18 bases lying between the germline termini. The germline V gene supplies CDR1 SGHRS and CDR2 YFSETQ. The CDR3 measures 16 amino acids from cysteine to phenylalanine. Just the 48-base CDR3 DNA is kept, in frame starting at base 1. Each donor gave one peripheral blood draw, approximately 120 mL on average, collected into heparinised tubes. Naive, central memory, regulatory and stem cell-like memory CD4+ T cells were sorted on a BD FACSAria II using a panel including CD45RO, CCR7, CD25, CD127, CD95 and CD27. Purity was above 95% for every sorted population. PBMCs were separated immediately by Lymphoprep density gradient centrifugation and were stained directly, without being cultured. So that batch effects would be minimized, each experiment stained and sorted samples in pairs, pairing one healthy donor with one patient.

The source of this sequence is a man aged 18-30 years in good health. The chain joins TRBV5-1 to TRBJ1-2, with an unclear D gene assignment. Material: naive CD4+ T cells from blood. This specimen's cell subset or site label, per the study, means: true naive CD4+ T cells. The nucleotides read TGCGCCAGCAGCTTGGGCCCCCTGGACGGACTTGATGGCTACACCTTC. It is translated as CASSLGPLDGLDGYTF. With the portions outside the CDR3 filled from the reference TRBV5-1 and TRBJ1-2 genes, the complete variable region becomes KAGVTQTPRYLIKTRGQQVTLSCSPISGHRSVSWYQQTPGQGLQFLFEYFSETQRNKGNFPGRFSGRQFSNSRSEMNVSTLELGDSALYLCASSLGPLDGLDGYTFGSGTRLTVV.